This T cell receptor beta chain emerged from a study of post-analysis software for immune sequencing data (dated by TCRdb to between 2014 and 2016). Some background on the complete study: Recorded disease courses included relapsing-remitting, secondary progressive and progressive-relapsing multiple sclerosis, with some patients lacking subtype annotation. A subset of samples was prepared in parallel using single-end sample barcoding, then pooled and co-amplified after Illumina adapter ligation. The patient repertoires were compared against fewer than twelve previously published healthy control repertoires obtained from donors aged about 6 to 25 years. What the authors observed across the whole study: Significantly lower normalized Chao1 diversity was found in multiple sclerosis patients than in controls, suggesting substantial peripheral T-cell clonal expansion. The multiple sclerosis patient group was slightly younger than the control group. Four to six TRBV segments, including TRBV5-6, TRBV5-1 and TRBV20-1, were significantly more frequent in patients than controls. When samples were clustered directly using the F measure, samples prepared in the same batch co-clustered strongly, which prompted a batch-effect correction.

TCR beta repertoires were profiled from peripheral blood of approximately 13 young patients with multiple sclerosis to demonstrate the VDJtools post-analysis software. The multiple sclerosis patients were children and adolescents ranging in age from about 6 to 17 years. Library prep was done by PCR. The listed sequencing device is Illumina HiSeq 2500. To reduce PCR and sequencing biases, unique molecular identifiers were incorporated into the TCR beta cDNA libraries. Per 1 to 10 million input T cells, 500,000 or so cDNA molecules were obtained, such that each molecule approximated one T cell. Patient libraries were prepared and sequenced with the same protocol used for the earlier healthy control dataset. Within a given batch, samples were prepared together, multiplexed and sequenced on the same HiSeq lane. In the authors' own workflow: MIGEC was used to process the raw barcoded reads, and molecular identifier groups with only a single read were discarded before consensus assembly and CDR3 extraction. Clonotype tables were post-analysed with VDJtools, normalizing diversity by down-sampling all datasets to the smallest sample size. To correct batch-related cross-sample contamination, repertoire overlap clustering matched CDR3 amino acid sequences but not nucleotide sequences. The public sequencing data were trimmed at Q25 with fastp and processed into clonotypes with MiXCR by TCRdb, which kept only in-frame beta chains. Merged by CDR3 protein, the rows form single entries marked with the most common genes and DNA. TCRdb's processing, not the authors' own work, is the source of the V and J calls. The sample table contains 430,000 or so distinct CDR3 sequences; only one count was recorded for more than 30% of them. Of the sample, 7.6% falls within the top ten clones.

Points on this clonotype: Its antigen specificity is not known. No per-base quality is available; no much larger clone lies one base away.

Per the germline V gene (reference sequence), MNHEY is the CDR1 and SMNVEV is the CDR2. V was cut back by 6 bases and J by 6 bases, leaving a gap of 12 bases between them. The CDR3, cysteine through phenylalanine, is 13 amino acids long. The CDR3 DNA has 39 bases and is translated from base 1. The receptor's source is a girl aged 2-10 years with multiple sclerosis. The chain uses TRBV27 and TRBJ2-1; too little of a D gene remains to name it. Input material: blood. The DNA reads as follows: TGTGCCAGCAGGGGAAGAGCTGCCAATGAGCAGTTCTTC. Its translation reads: CASRGRAANEQFF.